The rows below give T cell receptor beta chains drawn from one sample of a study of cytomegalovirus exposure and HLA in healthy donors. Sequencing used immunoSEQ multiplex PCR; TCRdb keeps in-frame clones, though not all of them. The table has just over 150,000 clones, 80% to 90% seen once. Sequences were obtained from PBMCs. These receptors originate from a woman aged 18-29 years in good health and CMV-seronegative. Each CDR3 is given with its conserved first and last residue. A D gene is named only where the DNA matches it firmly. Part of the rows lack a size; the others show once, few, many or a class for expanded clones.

cdr3_aa: CASSLVTSTYTDTQYF
cdr3_nt: TGTGCCAGCAGCTTGGTTACTAGCACTTACACAGATACGCAGTATTTT
j_call: TRBJ2-3
clone_size: .
d_call: .
v_call: TRBV5-6

cdr3_aa: CAWSIGDRVRNTIYF
cdr3_nt: TGTGCCTGGAGTATAGGGGACAGGGTTAGAAACACCATATATTTT
j_call: TRBJ1-3
clone_size: .
d_call: TRBD1
v_call: TRBV30

cdr3_aa: CASSLLLYRCGYGYTF
cdr3_nt: TGTGCCAGCAGTTTATTGCTTTACAGGTGTGGCTATGGCTACACCTTC
j_call: TRBJ1-2
clone_size: .
d_call: .
v_call: TRBV27

cdr3_aa: CASEEGSGGAYEQYF
cdr3_nt: TGTGCCAGTGAGGAGGGGAGCGGAGGGGCCTACGAGCAGTACTTC
j_call: TRBJ2-7
clone_size: .
d_call: .
v_call: TRBV19

cdr3_aa: CASSPGDRGLETQYF
cdr3_nt: TGTGCCAGCAGCCCGGGGGACAGGGGGCTAGAGACCCAGTACTTC
j_call: TRBJ2-5
clone_size: .
d_call: TRBD1
v_call: TRBV5-8

cdr3_aa: CASSYRDRGNEKLFF
cdr3_nt: TGTGCCAGCAGTTACCGGGACAGGGGGAATGAAAAACTGTTTTTT
j_call: TRBJ1-4
clone_size: once
d_call: TRBD1
v_call: TRBV6-5

cdr3_aa: CSVGKGGTGNTIYF
cdr3_nt: TGCAGCGTTGGAAAGGGAGGTACTGGAAACACCATATATTTT
j_call: TRBJ1-3
clone_size: .
d_call: .
v_call: TRBV29-1

cdr3_aa: CASSRPGPAGQETQYF
cdr3_nt: TGTGCCAGCAGCCGACCGGGCCCTGCGGGGCAAGAGACCCAGTACTTC
j_call: TRBJ2-5
clone_size: .
d_call: .
v_call: TRBV4-2

cdr3_aa: CASSLGQGPTDTQYF
cdr3_nt: TGTGCCAGCAGCTTAGGACAGGGACCCACAGATACGCAGTATTTT
j_call: TRBJ2-3
clone_size: .
d_call: TRBD1
v_call: TRBV7-7

cdr3_aa: CAWKVPGQGGSSPLHF
cdr3_nt: TGTGCCTGGAAGGTCCCGGGACAGGGGGGTAGTTCACCCCTCCACTTT
j_call: TRBJ1-6
clone_size: .
d_call: TRBD1
v_call: TRBV30

cdr3_aa: CASSYRWSENYGYTF
cdr3_nt: TGTGCCAGCAGTTACCGCTGGTCCGAGAACTATGGCTACACCTTC
j_call: TRBJ1-2
clone_size: .
d_call: .
v_call: TRBV6-5

cdr3_aa: CASRTTGIKGETQYF
cdr3_nt: TGTGCCAGTAGAACGACAGGGATTAAGGGAGAGACCCAGTACTTC
j_call: TRBJ2-5
clone_size: .
d_call: TRBD1
v_call: TRBV19

cdr3_aa: CASSLGETSGGDF
cdr3_nt: TGTGCCAGCAGCTTGGGGGAGACTAGCGGGGGGGACTTC
j_call: TRBJ2-7
clone_size: .
d_call: TRBD2
v_call: TRBV7-2

cdr3_aa: CASSLRTSGTIMDTQYF
cdr3_nt: TGTGCCAGTAGTCTAAGGACTAGCGGGACAATCATGGATACGCAGTATTTT
j_call: TRBJ2-3
clone_size: .
d_call: TRBD2
v_call: TRBV19

cdr3_aa: CASSLAQWEKLFF
cdr3_nt: TGTGCCAGCAGCTTAGCGCAGTGGGAAAAACTGTTTTTT
j_call: TRBJ1-4
clone_size: .
d_call: .
v_call: TRBV7-9

cdr3_aa: CATSRGSAGRYNEQFF
cdr3_nt: TGTGCCACCAGCAGAGGATCAGCGGGAAGGTACAATGAGCAGTTCTTC
j_call: TRBJ2-1
clone_size: .
d_call: TRBD2
v_call: TRBV15

cdr3_aa: CASSAPTGNYGYTF
cdr3_nt: TGTGCCAGCAGCGCTCCGACAGGAAACTATGGCTACACCTTC
j_call: TRBJ1-2
clone_size: .
d_call: .
v_call: TRBV5-4

cdr3_aa: CASSYGTDNSPLHF
cdr3_nt: TGTGCCAGCAGTTACGGGACAGATAATTCACCCCTCCACTTT
j_call: TRBJ1-6
clone_size: .
d_call: TRBD1
v_call: TRBV2

cdr3_aa: CASRFQGRSKNIQYF
cdr3_nt: TGTGCAAGTCGCTTTCAGGGTCGGTCCAAAAACATTCAGTACTTC
j_call: TRBJ2-4
clone_size: .
d_call: .
v_call: TRBV12-2

cdr3_aa: CASSYGAGGDEQFF
cdr3_nt: TGTGCCAGCAGTTATGGGGCGGGGGGCGATGAGCAGTTCTTC
j_call: TRBJ2-1
clone_size: .
d_call: TRBD2
v_call: TRBV6-5

cdr3_aa: CASSLGVGDEQYF
cdr3_nt: TGTGCCAGCAGTCTTGGAGTAGGTGACGAGCAGTACTTC
j_call: TRBJ2-7
clone_size: once
d_call: .
v_call: TRBV28

cdr3_aa: CASSLGSGGDYNEQFF
cdr3_nt: TGCGCCAGCAGCTTGGGTAGCGGGGGGGACTACAATGAGCAGTTCTTC
j_call: TRBJ2-1
clone_size: .
d_call: TRBD2
v_call: TRBV5-1

cdr3_aa: CASSYELAGYRFF
cdr3_nt: TGTGCCAGCAGTTACGAGCTAGCGGGATACCGGTTCTTC
j_call: TRBJ2-1
clone_size: few
d_call: TRBD2
v_call: TRBV6-6

cdr3_aa: CASSGRPGQGSYEQYF
cdr3_nt: TGTGCCAGCAGCGGTCGGCCGGGACAGGGTTCGTACGAGCAGTACTTC
j_call: TRBJ2-7
clone_size: few
d_call: TRBD1
v_call: TRBV11-2

cdr3_aa: CASADRATTNEKLFF
cdr3_nt: TGTGCCAGCGCGGACAGGGCGACAACTAATGAAAAACTGTTTTTT
j_call: TRBJ1-4
clone_size: .
d_call: TRBD1
v_call: TRBV19

cdr3_aa: CASSQNRGSFYEQYF
cdr3_nt: TGTGCCAGCAGTCAGAACAGGGGGTCTTTCTACGAGCAGTACTTC
j_call: TRBJ2-7
clone_size: .
d_call: TRBD1
v_call: TRBV7-9

cdr3_aa: CSVLSGRGGDEQYF
cdr3_nt: TGCAGCGTACTTAGCGGGAGAGGGGGCGACGAGCAGTACTTC
j_call: TRBJ2-7
clone_size: .
d_call: TRBD2
v_call: TRBV29-1

cdr3_aa: CASSYHRAGTEAFF
cdr3_nt: TGTGCCAGCAGTTACCACAGGGCGGGCACTGAAGCTTTCTTT
j_call: TRBJ1-1
clone_size: .
d_call: .
v_call: TRBV6-5

cdr3_aa: CASSFESTDTQYF
cdr3_nt: TGTGCCAGCAGCTTCGAGAGCACAGATACGCAGTATTTT
j_call: TRBJ2-3
clone_size: .
d_call: .
v_call: TRBV11-3